The 25 T cell receptor beta chains below were found in one sample sequenced in a study of blood T cell repertoires in COVID-19. Clones were sequenced by immunoSEQ multiplex PCR, and TCRdb holds only the in-frame ones, with some missing. The profile shows some 200,000 clones, 83% of them singletons. Sequencing was carried out using PBMCs or T cells enriched from blood (not recorded which). The receptors were gathered from a woman aged 45-59 years who had been exposed to COVID-19.

The chain combines TRBV12-3 or TRBV12-4 with TRBJ2-7; TRBD2 is a possible D gene (6 bases). This CDR3 has 13 residues. The V gene lost 4 bases and the J gene lost 3 bases, with 10 bases spanning the gap. As DNA, the CDR3 is TGTGCCAGCAGTTCGGGCGGGATCTACGAGCAGTACTTC. Protein product: CASSSGGIYEQYF.

The chain is built from TRBV5-1 and TRBJ1-5, with a weak D call TRBD1 (6 bases). The length of the CDR3 is 16 residues. The V gene lost 4 bases and the J gene lost 1 base, with 15 bases spanning the gap. Germline loops: CDR1 SGHRS, CDR2 YFSETQ. In DNA, the CDR3 is TGCGCCAGCAGCCTGATTACAGGGAGCAGCAATCAGCCCCAGCATTTT. It specifies CASSLITGSSNQPQHF.

V gene TRBV18 combines with J gene TRBJ1-1, with D maybe TRBD1 (6 bases). The germline V gene encodes CDR1 KGHSH and CDR2 LQKENI. V lost 0 bases and J 0 bases, leaving 8 bases between the germline ends. This CDR3 comprises 15 residues. The CDR3 here is CASSPPGTMNTEAFF. The CDR3 region has the DNA TGTGCCAGCTCACCACCGGGGACAATGAACACTGAAGCTTTCTTT.

CDR3 in amino acids: CASRHGLANTGELFF. The CDR3, as DNA: TGTGCCAGCAGGCACGGACTAGCGAACACCGGGGAGCTGTTTTTT. The J gene is TRBJ2-2, the V gene TRBV5-6, with 7 bases identical to TRBD2. Germline CDR1 SGHDT, CDR2 YYEEEE. V trimming: 5 bases; J trimming: 0 bases; junction bases outside the gene matches: 4. CDR3 size: 15 residues. The full variable domain, with the rest looked up from reference TRBV5-6 and TRBJ2-2, is DAGVTQSPTHLIKTRGQQVTLRCSPKSGHDTVSWYQQALGQGPQFIFQYYEEEERQRGNFPDRFSGHQFPNYSSELNVNALLLGDSALYLCASRHGLANTGELFFGEGSRLTVL.

The table lists this clone with a count of one. The V and J genes are TRBV11-2 and TRBJ2-2; D is undetermined. Germline CDR1 SGHAT, CDR2 FQNNGV. The V and J ends lost 1 base and 7 bases respectively, with 7 bases between them. The CDR3 loop spans 13 amino acids. CDR3 in DNA: TGTGCCAGCAGCTTAGGTCTAATCGGGGAGCTGTTTTTT. Amino acids: CASSLGLIGELFF.

The chain is built from TRBV7-9 and TRBJ2-7, with TRBD1 as a possible D gene (6 bases). The CDR3 runs to 14 residues. Germline V gives CDR1 SEHNR, CDR2 FQNEAQ (reference sequence). Trimming pared 1 base from V and 7 bases from J, leaving 14 bases between. CDR3 amino acids: CASSLEVTGGEQYF. In DNA, the CDR3 is TGTGCCAGCAGCTTAGAGGTGACAGGAGGAGAGCAGTACTTC.

The V call is TRBV5-6, the J call TRBJ2-1; TRBD2 matches 7 bases. Trimming at V came to 4 bases and at J to 2 bases, leaving 9 bases not matched to a gene. The CDR3 runs to 16 residues. The germline V gene has CDR1 SGHDT and CDR2 YYEEEE. CDR3 loop: CASSPGPGGPYNEQFF. In DNA form, the CDR3 reads TGTGCCAGCAGCCCGGGACCGGGGGGACCCTACAATGAGCAGTTCTTC.

The J gene is TRBJ1-2, the V gene TRBV29-1; D may be TRBD1 (6 bases). The CDR3 is made up of 14 amino acids. CDR1 is SQVTM, CDR2 ANQGSEA, per germline. Trimming removed 5 bases from V and 4 bases from J, with 17 bases in between. The CDR3, as DNA: TGCAGCGTTAACCCCGGGGAACAGGGCTATGGCTACACCTTC. Residues: CSVNPGEQGYGYTF.

This CDR3 reads CASSEFPGDTGELFF. CDR3 sequence (DNA): TGTGCCAGCAGTGAATTCCCCGGGGACACCGGGGAGCTGTTTTTT. The genes are TRBV6-1 and TRBJ2-2, with a tentative D call TRBD2 (5 bases). Trimming cost V 2 bases and J 3 bases, with 10 bases left between them. Germline-derived CDR1 and CDR2 are MNHNS and SASEGT. The CDR3 is made up of 15 amino acids.

A few counts support this clone. The chain uses TRBV19 and TRBJ2-5, with D possibly being TRBD2 (6 bases). The CDR3 spans 15 residues. The germline V gene has CDR1 LNHDA and CDR2 SQIVND (reference sequence). V was shortened by 3 bases and J by 2 bases, with 13 bases between the two germline ends. CDR3 nucleotide sequence: TGTGCCAGTAGTATGGGCGGGACTCTTCAAGAGACCCAGTACTTC. This sequence encodes CASSMGGTLQETQYF.

The rearrangement links TRBV10-2 to TRBJ2-7; D is uncertain. The CDR3 contains 15 residues. Between the trimmed V and J ends, which lost 6 bases and 3 bases, there was a span of 18 bases. Germline values: CDR1 WSHSY, CDR2 SAAADI. CDR3 region: CASSDTEVYNYEQYF. In DNA form, the CDR3 reads TGCGCCAGCAGCGATACTGAAGTCTATAACTACGAGCAGTACTTC.

In its sample, this clone was seen a few times. The gene calls are TRBV2 and TRBJ2-2; TRBD1 matches at 7 bases. V was clipped by 10 bases and J by 0 bases; unmatched bases: 8. The CDR3 has 15 residues. Germline CDR1 is SNHLY and CDR2 is FYNNEI. CDR3 DNA: TGTGCCATCCGAGGGGGCCAAACGAACACCGGGGAGCTGTTTTTT. Protein: CAIRGGQTNTGELFF.

V is TRBV3-1 (or the pseudogene TRBV3-2) and J is TRBJ1-5; D not resolved. In germline, CDR1 is LGHDT, CDR2 YNNKEL (reference sequence). The CDR3 runs 15 residues. V was cut by 1 base and J by 4 bases, with 11 bases left in between. The CDR3 protein is CASSQGRSYNQPQHF. The CDR3 DNA reads TGTGCCAGCAGCCAAGGACGGAGTTATAATCAGCCCCAGCATTTT.

This chain links TRBV9 with TRBJ1-1, with TRBD1 matching 9 bases. The germline CDR1 and CDR2 sequences are SGDLS and YYNGEE. The trim removed 3 bases at V and 0 bases at J, leaving 12 bases unmatched. The CDR3 is 18 amino acids. The CDR3 loop is CASSASPGQGMMNTEAFF. The CDR3, as DNA: TGTGCCAGCAGCGCGTCCCCGGGACAGGGAATGATGAACACTGAAGCTTTCTTT.

There are a few counts of this clone. The chain links TRBV30 to TRBJ1-2; 9 bases agree with TRBD1. The ends lost 2 bases at V and 2 bases at J; junction bases unmatched: 3. Germline V gene sequence: CDR1 GTSNPN, CDR2 SVGIG (reference sequence). The CDR3 covers 14 residues. Here the CDR3 reads CAWSPGQGNYGYTF. Written as DNA, the CDR3 is TGTGCCTGGAGTCCCGGACAGGGGAACTATGGCTACACCTTC.

This chain joins TRBV6-5 and TRBJ1-1; D is possibly TRBD1 (6 bases). Trimming stripped 0 bases from V and 1 base from J, with 12 bases between. The CDR3 totals 16 residues. The germline gives CDR1 MNHEY, CDR2 SVGAGI. CDR3 bases: TGTGCCAGCAGTTACTCGTGGCAGGGGCCGAACACTGAAGCTTTCTTT. This sequence encodes CASSYSWQGPNTEAFF.

Remarks on this clone: The junction departs from germline at one end; a sequencing error may be responsible. The V call is TRBV2, the J call TRBJ1-2; D remains ambiguous. CDR1 and CDR2 (germline): SNHLY, FYNNEI. CDR3 size: 9 residues. In DNA form, the CDR3 reads TGTGCCAGCAGTGCTCCTCACAGCTTC. It codes for CASSAPHSF.

The rearrangement uses TRBV5-5 and TRBJ1-1; maybe TRBD1 (5 bases). Germline loops: CDR1 SGHKS, CDR2 YYEKEE (reference sequence). The CDR3 spans 15 residues. The ends were cut back, 3 bases at V and 4 bases at J, with 16 bases in the middle. The CDR3 nucleotides are TGTGCCAGCAGCTCCTGGGACTTACAGAGCACTGAAGCTTTCTTT. Translating it yields CASSSWDLQSTEAFF.

The chain employs TRBV7-9 and TRBJ1-6; D unclear. CDR3 length: 17 amino acids. From germline, CDR1 is SEHNR and CDR2 FQNEAQ (reference sequence). Trimming removed 5 bases at V and 0 bases at J, with 14 bases between. The CDR3 nucleotides read TGTGCCAGCAGCGAAGGAGTCTTGAGCTCCTATAATTCACCCCTCCACTTT. The encoded protein is CASSEGVLSSYNSPLHF.

This chain joins TRBV6-2 or TRBV6-3 and TRBJ2-7; 8 bases are a match to TRBD1. There are 16 residues in the CDR3. The V and J ends lost 2 bases and 2 bases, in that order; junction bases with no gene match: 8. Germline-derived CDR1 and CDR2 are MNHEY and SVGEGT. The CDR3, as DNA: TGTGCCAGCAGTTACCTACAGGGGGTGAAGCCCTACGAGCAGTACTTC. It translates to CASSYLQGVKPYEQYF.

This chain uses TRBV5-4 with TRBJ2-7, with D perhaps matching TRBD2 (5 bases). V dropped 0 bases and J dropped 7 bases, with 14 bases sitting between them. Germline values: CDR1 SGHNT, CDR2 YYREEE (reference sequence). The CDR3 has 14 residues. The CDR3 here is CASSLAGPPGEQYF. The DNA for the CDR3 is TGTGCCAGCAGCTTGGCCGGACCCCCGGGAGAGCAGTACTTC.

The V gene is TRBV9, the J gene TRBJ2-3; 9 bases match TRBD2. From germline, CDR1 is SGDLS and CDR2 YYNGEE. J was trimmed by 5 bases and V by 4 bases; bases with no gene match: 11. CDR3 length: 16 amino acids. CDR3 protein: CASSLTGLALGDTQYF. CDR3 nucleotide sequence: TGTGCCAGCAGCTTAACGGGACTAGCACTCGGAGATACGCAGTATTTT.

The CDR3 region is CASSSPTGATDNEQFF. The CDR3 bases are TGTGCCAGCAGTTCCCCGACAGGCGCTACCGACAATGAGCAGTTCTTC. V usage is TRBV27 and J usage is TRBJ2-1; D may be TRBD1 (6 bases). Germline loops: CDR1 MNHEY, CDR2 SMNVEV (reference sequence). This CDR3 is 16 amino acids long. Trimming took 4 bases from V and 5 from J, leaving 18 bases between them.

This clone has only a few counts. The chain links TRBV11-2 to TRBJ2-7; 9 bases line up with TRBD1. The CDR3 has 17 residues. The trim removed 5 bases at V and 2 bases at J, leaving 13 bases unmatched. Germline lookup yields CDR1 SGHAT and CDR2 FQNNGV. Written as DNA, the CDR3 is TGTGCCAGCAGCCAGGGGGCGGGGACAGGGCTAACCTACGAGCAGTACTTC. This encodes CASSQGAGTGLTYEQYF.

This rearrangement joins TRBV7-9 to TRBJ2-1; TRBD2 is a possible D gene (5 bases). V lost 0 bases and J lost 10, with 13 bases in between. Per the germline V gene, CDR1 is SEHNR and CDR2 is FQNEAQ (reference sequence). CDR3 length equals 14 residues. CDR3 nucleotides: TGTGCCAGCAGCTTAGCGGAGCGGCCCGTCGAGCAGTTCTTC. Translation: CASSLAERPVEQFF.